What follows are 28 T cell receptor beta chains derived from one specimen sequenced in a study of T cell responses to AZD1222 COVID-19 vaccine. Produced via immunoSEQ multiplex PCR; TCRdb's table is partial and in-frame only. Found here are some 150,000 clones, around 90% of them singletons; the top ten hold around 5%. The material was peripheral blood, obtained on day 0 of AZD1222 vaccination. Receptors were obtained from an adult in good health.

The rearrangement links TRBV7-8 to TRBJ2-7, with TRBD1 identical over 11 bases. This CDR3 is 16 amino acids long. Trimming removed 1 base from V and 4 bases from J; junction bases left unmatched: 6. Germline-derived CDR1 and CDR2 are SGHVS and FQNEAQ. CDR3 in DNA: TGTGCCAGCAGCTTAGGCGGGACAGGGGGTGGGTACGAGCAGTACTTC. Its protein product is CASSLGGTGGGYEQYF.

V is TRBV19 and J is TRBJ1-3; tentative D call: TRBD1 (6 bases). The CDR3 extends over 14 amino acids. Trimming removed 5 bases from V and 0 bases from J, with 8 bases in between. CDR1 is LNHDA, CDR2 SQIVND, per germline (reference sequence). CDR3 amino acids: CASSETGSGNTIYF. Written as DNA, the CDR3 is TGTGCCAGTAGTGAGACAGGCTCTGGAAACACCATATATTTT.

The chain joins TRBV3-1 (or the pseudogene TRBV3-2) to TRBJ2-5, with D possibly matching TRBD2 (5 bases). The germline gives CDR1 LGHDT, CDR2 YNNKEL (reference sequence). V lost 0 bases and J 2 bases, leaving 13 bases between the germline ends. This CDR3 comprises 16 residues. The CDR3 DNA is TGTGCCAGCAGCCAAGATGTCCTAGCAGCTCAAGAGACCCAGTACTTC. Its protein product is CASSQDVLAAQETQYF.

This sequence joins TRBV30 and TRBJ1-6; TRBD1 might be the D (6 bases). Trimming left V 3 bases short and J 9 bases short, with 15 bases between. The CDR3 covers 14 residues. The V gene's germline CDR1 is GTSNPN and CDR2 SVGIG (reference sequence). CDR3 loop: CAWSAGRGFSPLHF. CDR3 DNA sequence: TGTGCCTGGAGCGCCGGCAGGGGCTTTTCACCCCTCCACTTT.

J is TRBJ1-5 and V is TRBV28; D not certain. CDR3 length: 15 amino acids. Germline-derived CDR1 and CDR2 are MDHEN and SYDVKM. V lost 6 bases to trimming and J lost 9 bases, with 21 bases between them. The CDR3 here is CASSFASGRNGPQHF. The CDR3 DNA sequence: TGTGCCAGCAGCTTTGCCTCGGGGAGGAATGGGCCCCAGCATTTT.

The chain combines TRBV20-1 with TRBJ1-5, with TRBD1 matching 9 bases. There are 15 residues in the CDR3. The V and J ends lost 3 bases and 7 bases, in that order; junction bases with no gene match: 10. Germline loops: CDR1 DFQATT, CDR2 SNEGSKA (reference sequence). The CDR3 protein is CSASPGTGLWQPQHF. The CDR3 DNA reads TGCAGTGCTAGTCCTGGGACAGGGTTATGGCAGCCCCAGCATTTT.

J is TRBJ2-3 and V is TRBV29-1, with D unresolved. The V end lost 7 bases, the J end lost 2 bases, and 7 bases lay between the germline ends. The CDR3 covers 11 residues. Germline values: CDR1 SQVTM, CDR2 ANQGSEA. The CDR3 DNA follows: TGCAGCGGGGAACACACAGATACGCAGTATTTT. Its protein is CSGEHTDTQYF.

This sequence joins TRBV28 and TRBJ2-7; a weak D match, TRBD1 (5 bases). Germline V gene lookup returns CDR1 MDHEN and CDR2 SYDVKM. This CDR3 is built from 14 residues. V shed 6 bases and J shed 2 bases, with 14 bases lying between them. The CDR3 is CASRGAGGPYEQYF. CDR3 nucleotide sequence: TGTGCCAGCAGAGGGGCCGGCGGACCCTACGAGCAGTACTTC. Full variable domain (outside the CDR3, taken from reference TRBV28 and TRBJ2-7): DVKVTQSSRYLVKRTGEKVFLECVQDMDHENMFWYRQDPGLGLRLIYFSYDVKMKEKGDIPEGYSVSREKKERFSLILESASTNQTSMYLCASRGAGGPYEQYFGPGTRLTVT.

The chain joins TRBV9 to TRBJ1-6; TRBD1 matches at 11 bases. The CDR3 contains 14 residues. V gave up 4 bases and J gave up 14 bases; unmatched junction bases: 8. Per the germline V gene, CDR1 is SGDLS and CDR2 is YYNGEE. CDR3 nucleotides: TGTGCCAGCAGCCCTAGGACAGGGGGCGAGTCCCTCCACTTT. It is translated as CASSPRTGGESLHF.

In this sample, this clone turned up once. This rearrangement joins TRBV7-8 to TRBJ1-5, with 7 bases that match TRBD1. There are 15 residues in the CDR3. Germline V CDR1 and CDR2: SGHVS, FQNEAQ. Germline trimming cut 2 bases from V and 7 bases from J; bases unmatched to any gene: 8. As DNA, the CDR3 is TGTGCCAGCAGCTTATTGCCGGCAGGGGGGCAGCCCCAGCATTTT. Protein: CASSLLPAGGQPQHF.

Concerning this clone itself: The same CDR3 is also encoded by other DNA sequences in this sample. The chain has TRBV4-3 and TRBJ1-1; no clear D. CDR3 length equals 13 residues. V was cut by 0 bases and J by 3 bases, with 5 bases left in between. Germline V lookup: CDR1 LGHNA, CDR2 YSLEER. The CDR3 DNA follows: TGCGCCAGCAGCCAAGACCGGTACACTGAAGCTTTCTTT. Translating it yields CASSQDRYTEAFF.

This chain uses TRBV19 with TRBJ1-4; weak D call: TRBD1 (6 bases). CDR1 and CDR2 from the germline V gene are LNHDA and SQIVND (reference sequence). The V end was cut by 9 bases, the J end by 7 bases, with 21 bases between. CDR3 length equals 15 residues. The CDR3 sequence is CASRRDTRPGEKLFF. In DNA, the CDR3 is TGTGCCAGCCGACGGGACACCCGACCTGGTGAAAAACTGTTTTTT.

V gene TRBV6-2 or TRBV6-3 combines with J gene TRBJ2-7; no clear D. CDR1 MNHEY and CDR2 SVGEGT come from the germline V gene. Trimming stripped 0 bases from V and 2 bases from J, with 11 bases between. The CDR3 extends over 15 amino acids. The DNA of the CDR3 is TGTGCCAGCAGTTACTCGAAGGACCGTGCCTACGAGCAGTACTTC. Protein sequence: CASSYSKDRAYEQYF.

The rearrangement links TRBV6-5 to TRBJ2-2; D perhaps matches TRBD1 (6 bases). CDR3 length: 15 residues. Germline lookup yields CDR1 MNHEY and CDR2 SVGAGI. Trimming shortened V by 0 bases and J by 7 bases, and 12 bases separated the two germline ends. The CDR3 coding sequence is TGTGCCAGCAGTTACTCGTCCAGGGGCCACGGGGAGCTGTTTTTT. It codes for CASSYSSRGHGELFF.

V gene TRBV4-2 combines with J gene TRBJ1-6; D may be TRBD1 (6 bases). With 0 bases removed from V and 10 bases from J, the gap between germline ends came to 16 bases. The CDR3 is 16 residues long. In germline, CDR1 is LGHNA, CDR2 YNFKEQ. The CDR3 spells CASSQEGAGEGSPLHF. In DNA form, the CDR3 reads TGTGCCAGCAGCCAAGAAGGGGCAGGGGAGGGGTCACCCCTCCACTTT.

The CDR3 region is CASSVGVVGGRMDNEQFF. The DNA for the CDR3 is TGTGCCAGCAGCGTAGGAGTCGTGGGGGGCCGGATGGACAATGAGCAGTTCTTC. The chain couples TRBV9 to TRBJ2-1; D is possibly TRBD1 or TRBD2 (6 bases each). CDR1 and CDR2 (germline): SGDLS, YYNGEE. V gave up 0 bases and J gave up 5 bases, with 21 bases separating them. The CDR3 has 18 amino acids.

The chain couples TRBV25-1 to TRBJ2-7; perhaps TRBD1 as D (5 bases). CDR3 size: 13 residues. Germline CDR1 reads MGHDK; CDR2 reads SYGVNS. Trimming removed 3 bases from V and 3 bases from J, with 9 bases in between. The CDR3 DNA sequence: TGTGCCAGCAGTGACAAGGGGATCTACGAGCAGTACTTC. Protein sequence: CASSDKGIYEQYF.

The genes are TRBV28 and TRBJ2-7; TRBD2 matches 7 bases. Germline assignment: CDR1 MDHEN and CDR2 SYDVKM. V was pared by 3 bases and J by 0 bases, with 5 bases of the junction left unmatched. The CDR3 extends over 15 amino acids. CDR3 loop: CASSFASGRSYEQYF. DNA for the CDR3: TGTGCCAGCAGTTTTGCTAGCGGACGCTCCTACGAGCAGTACTTC.

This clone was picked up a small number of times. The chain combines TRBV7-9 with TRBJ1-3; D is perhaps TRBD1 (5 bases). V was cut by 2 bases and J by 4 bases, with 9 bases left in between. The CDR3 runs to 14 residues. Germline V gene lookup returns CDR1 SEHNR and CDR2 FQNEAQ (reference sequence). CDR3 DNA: TGTGCCAGCAGCTTATCGACAGCGGGAAACACCATATATTTT. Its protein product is CASSLSTAGNTIYF.

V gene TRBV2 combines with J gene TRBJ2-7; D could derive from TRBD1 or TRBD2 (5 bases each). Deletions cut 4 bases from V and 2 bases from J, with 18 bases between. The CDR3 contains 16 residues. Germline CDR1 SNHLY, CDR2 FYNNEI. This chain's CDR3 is CASSAAGTEETYEQYF. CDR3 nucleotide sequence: TGTGCCAGCAGTGCCGCAGGGACGGAGGAAACCTACGAGCAGTACTTC.

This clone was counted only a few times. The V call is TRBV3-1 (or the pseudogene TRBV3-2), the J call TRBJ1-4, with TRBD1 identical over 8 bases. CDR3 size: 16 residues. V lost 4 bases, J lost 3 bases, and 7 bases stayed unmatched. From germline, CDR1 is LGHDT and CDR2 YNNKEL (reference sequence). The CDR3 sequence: CASSPLTGGSNEKLFF. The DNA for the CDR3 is TGTGCCAGCAGCCCTCTAACAGGGGGGTCTAATGAAAAACTGTTTTTT.

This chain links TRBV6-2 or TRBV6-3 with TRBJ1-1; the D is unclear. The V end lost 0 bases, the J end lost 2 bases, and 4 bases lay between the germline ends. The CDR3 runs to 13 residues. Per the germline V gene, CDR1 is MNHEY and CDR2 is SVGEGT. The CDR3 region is CASSYSYNTEAFF. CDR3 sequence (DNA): TGTGCCAGCAGTTACTCCTATAACACTGAAGCTTTCTTT.

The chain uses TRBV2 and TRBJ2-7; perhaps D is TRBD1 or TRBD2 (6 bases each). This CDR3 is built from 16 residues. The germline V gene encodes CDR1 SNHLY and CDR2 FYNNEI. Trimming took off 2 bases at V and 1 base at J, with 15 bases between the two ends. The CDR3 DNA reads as TGTGCCAGCAGTGAAACTAGGGGGGCTAGATCCTACGAGCAGTACTTC. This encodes CASSETRGARSYEQYF. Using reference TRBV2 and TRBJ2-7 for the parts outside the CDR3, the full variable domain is EPEVTQTPSHQVTQMGQEVILRCVPISNHLYFYWYRQILGQKVEFLVSFYNNEISEKSEIFDDQFSVERPDGSNFTLKIRSTKLEDSAMYFCASSETRGARSYEQYFGPGTRLTVT.

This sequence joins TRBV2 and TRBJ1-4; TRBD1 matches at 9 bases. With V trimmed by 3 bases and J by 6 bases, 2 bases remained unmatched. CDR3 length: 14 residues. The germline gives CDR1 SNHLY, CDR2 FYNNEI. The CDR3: CASSDRTGDEKLFF. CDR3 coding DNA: TGTGCCAGCAGTGACCGGACAGGGGATGAAAAACTGTTTTTT.

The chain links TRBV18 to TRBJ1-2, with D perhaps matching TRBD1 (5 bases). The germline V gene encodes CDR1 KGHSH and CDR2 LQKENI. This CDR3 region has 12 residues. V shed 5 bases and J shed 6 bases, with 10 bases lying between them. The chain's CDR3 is CASSNWGDGYTF. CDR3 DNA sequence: TGTGCCAGCTCAAATTGGGGGGATGGCTACACCTTC.

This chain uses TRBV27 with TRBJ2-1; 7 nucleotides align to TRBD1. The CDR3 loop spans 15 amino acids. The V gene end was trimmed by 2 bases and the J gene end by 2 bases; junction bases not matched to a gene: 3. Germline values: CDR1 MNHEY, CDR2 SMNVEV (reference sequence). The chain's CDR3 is CASSLEGAPYNEQFF. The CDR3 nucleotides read TGTGCCAGCAGTTTAGAGGGGGCCCCCTACAATGAGCAGTTCTTC.

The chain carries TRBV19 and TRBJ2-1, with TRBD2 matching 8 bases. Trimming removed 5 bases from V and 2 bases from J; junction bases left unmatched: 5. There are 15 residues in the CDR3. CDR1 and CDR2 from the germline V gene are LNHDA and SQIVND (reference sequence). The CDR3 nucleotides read TGTGCCAGTAGTGTCAGCGGGAGCCCCTACAATGAGCAGTTCTTC. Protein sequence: CASSVSGSPYNEQFF.

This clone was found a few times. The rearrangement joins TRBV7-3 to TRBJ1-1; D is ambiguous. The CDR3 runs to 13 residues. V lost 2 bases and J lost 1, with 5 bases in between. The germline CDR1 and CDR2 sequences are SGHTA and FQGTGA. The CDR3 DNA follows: TGTGCCAGCAGCTTACAGTCGAACACTGAAGCTTTCTTT. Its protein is CASSLQSNTEAFF.